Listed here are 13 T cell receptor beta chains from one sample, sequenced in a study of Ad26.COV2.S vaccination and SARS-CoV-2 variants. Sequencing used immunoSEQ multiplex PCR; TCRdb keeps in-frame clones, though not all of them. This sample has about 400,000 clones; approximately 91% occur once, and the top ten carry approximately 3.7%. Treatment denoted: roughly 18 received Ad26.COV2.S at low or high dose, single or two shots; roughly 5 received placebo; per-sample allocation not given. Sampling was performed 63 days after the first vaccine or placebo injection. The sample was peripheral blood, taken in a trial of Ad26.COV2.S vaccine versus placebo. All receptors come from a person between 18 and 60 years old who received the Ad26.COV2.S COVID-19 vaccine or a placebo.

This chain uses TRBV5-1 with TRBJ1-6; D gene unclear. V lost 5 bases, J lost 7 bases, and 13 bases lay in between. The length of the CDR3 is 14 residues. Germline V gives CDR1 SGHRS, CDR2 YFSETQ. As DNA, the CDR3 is TGCGCCAGCAGGTCAGCCGAACTAAATTCACCCCTCCACTTT. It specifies CASRSAELNSPLHF.

This CDR3 is CASSSALGPGEKLFF. CDR3 nucleotides: TGCGCCAGCAGCTCCGCTCTCGGGCCAGGTGAAAAACTGTTTTTT. The chain carries TRBV5-1 and TRBJ1-4; D not resolved. Trimming shortened V by 3 bases and J by 7 bases, and 16 bases separated the two germline ends. The germline gives CDR1 SGHRS, CDR2 YFSETQ. The length of the CDR3 is 15 residues.

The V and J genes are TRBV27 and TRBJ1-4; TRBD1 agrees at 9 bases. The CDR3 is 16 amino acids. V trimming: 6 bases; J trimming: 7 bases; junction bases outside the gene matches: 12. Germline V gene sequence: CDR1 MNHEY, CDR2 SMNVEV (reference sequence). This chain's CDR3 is CASSLDRGEIGEKLFF. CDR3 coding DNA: TGTGCCAGCAGCCTGGACAGGGGAGAGATCGGTGAAAAACTGTTTTTT.

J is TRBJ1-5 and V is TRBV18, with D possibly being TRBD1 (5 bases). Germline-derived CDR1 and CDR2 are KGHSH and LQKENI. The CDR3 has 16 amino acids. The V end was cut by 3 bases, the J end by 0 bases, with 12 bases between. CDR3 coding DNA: TGTGCCAGCTCACCTTATCGGGGGTTTAGCAATCAGCCCCAGCATTTT. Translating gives CASSPYRGFSNQPQHF.

The CDR3 reads CSASWGTGGVRTEAFF. Written as DNA, the CDR3 is TGCAGTGCTAGTTGGGGTACAGGGGGCGTTAGGACTGAAGCTTTCTTT. This chain joins TRBV20-1 and TRBJ1-1; 9 bases match TRBD1. The CDR3 has 16 residues. The germline CDR1 and CDR2 sequences are DFQATT and SNEGSKA (reference sequence). Losses at the gene ends were 3 bases for V and 5 bases for J; bases not matched to a gene: 13.

The CDR3 nucleotides are TGTGCCAGCAGCTTAGAGGAACTCACCTACAATGAGCAGTTCTTC. Protein product: CASSLEELTYNEQFF. V usage is TRBV7-6 and J usage is TRBJ2-1; unclear D gene. Per germline, CDR1 SGHVS and CDR2 FNYEAQ. The V end was cut by 1 base, the J end by 2 bases, with 9 bases between. This CDR3 is 15 amino acids long. Full variable domain (outside the CDR3, taken from reference TRBV7-6 and TRBJ2-1): GAGVSQSPRYKVTKRGQDVALRCDPISGHVSLYWYRQALGQGPEFLTYFNYEAQQDKSGLPNDRFSAERPEGSISTLTIQRTEQRDSAMYRCASSLEELTYNEQFFGPGTRLTVL.

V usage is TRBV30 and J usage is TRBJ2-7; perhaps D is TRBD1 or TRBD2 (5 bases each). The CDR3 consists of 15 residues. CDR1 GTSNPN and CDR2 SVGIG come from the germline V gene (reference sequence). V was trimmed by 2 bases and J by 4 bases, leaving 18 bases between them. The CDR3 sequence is CAWSPRDLKWYEQYF. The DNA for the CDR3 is TGTGCCTGGAGTCCCCGGGACCTGAAATGGTACGAGCAGTACTTC.

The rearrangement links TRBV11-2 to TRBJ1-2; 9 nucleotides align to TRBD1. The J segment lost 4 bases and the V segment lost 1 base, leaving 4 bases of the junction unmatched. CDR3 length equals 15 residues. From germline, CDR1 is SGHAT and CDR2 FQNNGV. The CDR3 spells CASSLVGQGSYGYTF. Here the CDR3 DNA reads TGTGCCAGCAGCTTAGTGGGACAGGGTTCCTATGGCTACACCTTC.

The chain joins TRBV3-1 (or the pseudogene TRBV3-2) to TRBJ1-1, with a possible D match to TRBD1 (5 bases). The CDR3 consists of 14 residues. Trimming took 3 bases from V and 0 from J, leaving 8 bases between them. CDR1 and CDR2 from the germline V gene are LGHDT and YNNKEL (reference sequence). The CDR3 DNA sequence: TGTGCCAGCAGCCAGACAGACATGAACACTGAAGCTTTCTTT. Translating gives CASSQTDMNTEAFF.

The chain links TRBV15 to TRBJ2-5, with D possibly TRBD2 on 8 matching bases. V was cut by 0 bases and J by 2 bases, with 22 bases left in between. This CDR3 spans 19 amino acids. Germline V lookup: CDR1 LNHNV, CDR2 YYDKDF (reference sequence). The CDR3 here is CATSREFFRQGGGQETQYF. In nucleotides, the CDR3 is TGTGCCACCAGCAGAGAGTTCTTTAGACAGGGCGGGGGGCAAGAGACCCAGTACTTC.

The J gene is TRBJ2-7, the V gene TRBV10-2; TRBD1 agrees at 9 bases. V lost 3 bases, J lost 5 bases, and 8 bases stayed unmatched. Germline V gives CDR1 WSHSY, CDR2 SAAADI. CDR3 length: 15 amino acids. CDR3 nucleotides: TGCGCCAGCAGTGATGCCGGGACAGGGCTCCACGAGCAGTACTTC. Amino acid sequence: CASSDAGTGLHEQYF.

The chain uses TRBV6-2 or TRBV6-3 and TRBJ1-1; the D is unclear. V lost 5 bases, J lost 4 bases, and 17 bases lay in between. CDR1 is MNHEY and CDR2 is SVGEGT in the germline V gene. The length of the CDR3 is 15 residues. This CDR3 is CASSHTPPGGTEAFF. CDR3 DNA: TGTGCCAGCAGTCATACCCCCCCGGGAGGCACTGAAGCTTTCTTT.

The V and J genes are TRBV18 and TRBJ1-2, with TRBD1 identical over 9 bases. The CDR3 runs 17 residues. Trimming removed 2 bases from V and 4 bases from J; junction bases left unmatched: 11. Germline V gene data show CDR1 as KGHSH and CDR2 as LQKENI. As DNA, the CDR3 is TGTGCCAGCTCACCAGAGATTAGGACAGGGGCCTCCTATGGCTACACCTTC. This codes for CASSPEIRTGASYGYTF.